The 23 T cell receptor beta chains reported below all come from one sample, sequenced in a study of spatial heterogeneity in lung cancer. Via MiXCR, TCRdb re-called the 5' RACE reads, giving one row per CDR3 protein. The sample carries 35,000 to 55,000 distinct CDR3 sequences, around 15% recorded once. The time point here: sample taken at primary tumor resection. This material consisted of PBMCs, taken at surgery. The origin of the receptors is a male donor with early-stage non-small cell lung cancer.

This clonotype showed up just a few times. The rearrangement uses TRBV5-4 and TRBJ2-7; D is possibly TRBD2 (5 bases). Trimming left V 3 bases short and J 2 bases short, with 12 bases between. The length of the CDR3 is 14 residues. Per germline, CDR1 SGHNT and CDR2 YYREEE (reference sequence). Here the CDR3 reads CASSSRTAPYEQYF. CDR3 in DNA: TGTGCCAGCAGCTCGCGGACTGCACCCTACGAGCAGTACTTC.

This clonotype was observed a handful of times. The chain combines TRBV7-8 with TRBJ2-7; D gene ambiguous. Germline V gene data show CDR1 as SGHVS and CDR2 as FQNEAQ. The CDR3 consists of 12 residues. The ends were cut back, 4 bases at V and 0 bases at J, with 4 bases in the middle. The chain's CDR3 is CASSSSSYEQYF. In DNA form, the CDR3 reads TGTGCCAGCAGCTCGAGCTCCTACGAGCAGTACTTC.

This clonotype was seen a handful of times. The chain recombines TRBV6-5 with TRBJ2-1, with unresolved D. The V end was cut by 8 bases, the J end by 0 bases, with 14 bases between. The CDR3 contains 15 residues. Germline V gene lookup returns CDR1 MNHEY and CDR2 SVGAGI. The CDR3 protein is CASSRGRSSYNEQFF. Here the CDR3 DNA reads TGTGCCAGCTCACGCGGCAGGAGCTCCTACAATGAGCAGTTCTTC.

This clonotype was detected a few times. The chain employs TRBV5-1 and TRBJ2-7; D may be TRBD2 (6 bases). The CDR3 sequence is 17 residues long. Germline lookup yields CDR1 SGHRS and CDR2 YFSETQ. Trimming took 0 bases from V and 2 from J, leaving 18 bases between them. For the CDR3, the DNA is TGCGCCAGCAGCTTGGTCCAGGGCGGGACTGGGGCCTACGAGCAGTACTTC. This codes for CASSLVQGGTGAYEQYF. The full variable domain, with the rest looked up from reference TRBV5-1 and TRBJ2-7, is KAGVTQTPRYLIKTRGQQVTLSCSPISGHRSVSWYQQTPGQGLQFLFEYFSETQRNKGNFPGRFSGRQFSNSRSEMNVSTLELGDSALYLCASSLVQGGTGAYEQYFGPGTRLTVT.

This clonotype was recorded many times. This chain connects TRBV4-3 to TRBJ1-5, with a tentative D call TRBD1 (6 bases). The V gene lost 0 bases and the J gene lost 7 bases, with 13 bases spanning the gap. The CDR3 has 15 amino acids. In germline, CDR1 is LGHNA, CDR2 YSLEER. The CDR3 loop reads CASSQEGHDWQPQHF. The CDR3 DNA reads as TGCGCCAGCAGCCAAGAGGGACACGATTGGCAGCCCCAGCATTTT.

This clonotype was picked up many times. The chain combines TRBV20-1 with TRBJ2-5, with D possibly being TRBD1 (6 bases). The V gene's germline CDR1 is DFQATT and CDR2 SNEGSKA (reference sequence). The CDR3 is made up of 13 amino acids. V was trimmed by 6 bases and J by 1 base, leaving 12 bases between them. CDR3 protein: CSAPQGGQETQYF. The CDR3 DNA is TGCAGTGCCCCACAAGGGGGCCAAGAGACCCAGTACTTC.

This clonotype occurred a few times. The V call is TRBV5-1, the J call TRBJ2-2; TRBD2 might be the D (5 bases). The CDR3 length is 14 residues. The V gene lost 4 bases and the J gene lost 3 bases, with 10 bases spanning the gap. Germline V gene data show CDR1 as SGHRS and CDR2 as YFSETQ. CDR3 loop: CASSPSGDTGELFF. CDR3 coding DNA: TGCGCCAGCAGCCCGAGCGGCGACACCGGGGAGCTGTTTTTT.

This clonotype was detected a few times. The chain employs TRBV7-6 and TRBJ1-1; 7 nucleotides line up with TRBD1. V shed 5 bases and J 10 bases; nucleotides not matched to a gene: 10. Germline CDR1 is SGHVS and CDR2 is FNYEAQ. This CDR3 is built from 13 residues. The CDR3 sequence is CASSRGGQLGAFF. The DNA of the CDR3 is TGTGCCAGCAGCCGGGGGGGACAGCTTGGAGCTTTCTTT.

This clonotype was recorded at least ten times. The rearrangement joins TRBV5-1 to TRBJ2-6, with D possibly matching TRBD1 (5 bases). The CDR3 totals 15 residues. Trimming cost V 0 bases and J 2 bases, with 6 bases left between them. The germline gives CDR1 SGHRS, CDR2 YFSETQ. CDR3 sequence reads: CASSLEGAGANVLTF. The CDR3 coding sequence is TGCGCCAGCAGCTTGGAAGGGGCTGGGGCCAACGTCCTGACTTTC.

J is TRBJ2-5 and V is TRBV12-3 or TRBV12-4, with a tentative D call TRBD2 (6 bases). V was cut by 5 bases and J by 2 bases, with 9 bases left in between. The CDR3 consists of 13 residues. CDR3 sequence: CASSNLAQETQYF. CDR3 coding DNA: TGTGCCAGCAGTAATCTAGCGCAAGAGACCCAGTACTTC.

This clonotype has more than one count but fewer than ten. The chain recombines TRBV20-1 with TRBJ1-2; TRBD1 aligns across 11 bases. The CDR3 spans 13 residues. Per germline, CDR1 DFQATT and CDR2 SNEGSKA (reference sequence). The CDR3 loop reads CRPGQGDGYGYTF. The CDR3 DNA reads TGCAGGCCGGGACAGGGGGACGGCTATGGCTACACCTTC.

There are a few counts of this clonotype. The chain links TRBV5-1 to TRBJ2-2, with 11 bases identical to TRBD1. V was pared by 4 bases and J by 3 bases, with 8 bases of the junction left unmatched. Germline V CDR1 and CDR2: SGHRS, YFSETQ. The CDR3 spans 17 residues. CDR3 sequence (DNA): TGCGCCAGCAGCCTTAGCCCGGGACAGGGGGACACCGGGGAGCTGTTTTTT. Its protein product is CASSLSPGQGDTGELFF.

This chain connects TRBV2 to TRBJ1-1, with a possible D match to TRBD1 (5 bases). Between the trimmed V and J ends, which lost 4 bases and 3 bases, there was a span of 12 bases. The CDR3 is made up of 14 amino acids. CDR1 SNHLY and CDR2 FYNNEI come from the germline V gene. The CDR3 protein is CASSAVGRDTEAFF. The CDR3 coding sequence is TGTGCCAGCAGTGCCGTGGGGCGGGACACTGAAGCTTTCTTT.

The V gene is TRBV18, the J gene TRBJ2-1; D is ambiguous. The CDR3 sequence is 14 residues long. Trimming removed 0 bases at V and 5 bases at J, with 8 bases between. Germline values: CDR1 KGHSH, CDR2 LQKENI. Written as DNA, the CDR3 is TGTGCCAGCTCACCACCTGCGGCAAACAATGAGCAGTTCTTC. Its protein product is CASSPPAANNEQFF.

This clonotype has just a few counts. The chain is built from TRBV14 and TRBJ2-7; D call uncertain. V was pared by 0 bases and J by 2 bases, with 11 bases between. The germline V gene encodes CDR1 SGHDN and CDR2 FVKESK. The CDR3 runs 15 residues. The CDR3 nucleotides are TGTGCCAGCAGCCAAGATTCCCGTTACGCCTACGAGCAGTACTTC. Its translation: CASSQDSRYAYEQYF. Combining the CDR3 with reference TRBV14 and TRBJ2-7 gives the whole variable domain EAGVTQFPSHSVIEKGQTVTLRCDPISGHDNLYWYRRVMGKEIKFLLHFVKESKQDESGMPNNRFLAERTGGTYSTLKVQPAELEDSGVYFCASSQDSRYAYEQYFGPGTRLTVT.

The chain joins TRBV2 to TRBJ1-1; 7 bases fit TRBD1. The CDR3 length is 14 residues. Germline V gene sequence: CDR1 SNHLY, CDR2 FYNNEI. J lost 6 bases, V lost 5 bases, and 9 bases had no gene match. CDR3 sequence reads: CASSYDRVGSEAFF. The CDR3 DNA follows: TGTGCCAGCAGTTATGACAGGGTAGGGTCTGAAGCTTTCTTT.

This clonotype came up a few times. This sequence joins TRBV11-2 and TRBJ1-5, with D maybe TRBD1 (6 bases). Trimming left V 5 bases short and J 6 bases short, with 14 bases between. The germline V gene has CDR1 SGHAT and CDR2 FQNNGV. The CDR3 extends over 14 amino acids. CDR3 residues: CASSQDRGGQPQHF. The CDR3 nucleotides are TGTGCCAGCAGCCAGGACAGAGGGGGTCAGCCCCAGCATTTT.

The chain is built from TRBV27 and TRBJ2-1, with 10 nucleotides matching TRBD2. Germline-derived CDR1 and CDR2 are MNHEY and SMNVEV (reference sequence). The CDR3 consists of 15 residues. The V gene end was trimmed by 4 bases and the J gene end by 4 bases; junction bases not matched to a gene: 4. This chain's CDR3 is CASSSTSGFYNEQFF. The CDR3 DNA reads TGTGCCAGCAGTTCGACTAGCGGGTTTTACAATGAGCAGTTCTTC.

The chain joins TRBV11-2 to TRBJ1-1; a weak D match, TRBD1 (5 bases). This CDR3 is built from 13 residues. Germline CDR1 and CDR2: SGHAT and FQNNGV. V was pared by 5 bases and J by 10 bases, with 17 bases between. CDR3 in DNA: TGTGCCAGCAGCCGGGAGGCGACAGTCGGAGCTTTCTTT. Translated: CASSREATVGAFF.

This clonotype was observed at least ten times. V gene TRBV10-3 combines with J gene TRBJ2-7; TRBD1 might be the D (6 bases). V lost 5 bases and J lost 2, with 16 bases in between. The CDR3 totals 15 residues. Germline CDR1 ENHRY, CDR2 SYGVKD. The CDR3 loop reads CAISKGNRATYEQYF. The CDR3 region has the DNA TGTGCCATCAGTAAGGGGAACAGGGCCACCTACGAGCAGTACTTC.

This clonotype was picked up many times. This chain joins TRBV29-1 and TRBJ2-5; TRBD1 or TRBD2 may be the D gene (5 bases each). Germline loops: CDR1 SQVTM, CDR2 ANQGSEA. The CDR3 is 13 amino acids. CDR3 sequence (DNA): TGCGCCATGGGGCAGGGAGTGTATGAGACCCAGTACTTC. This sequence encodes CAMGQGVYETQYF.

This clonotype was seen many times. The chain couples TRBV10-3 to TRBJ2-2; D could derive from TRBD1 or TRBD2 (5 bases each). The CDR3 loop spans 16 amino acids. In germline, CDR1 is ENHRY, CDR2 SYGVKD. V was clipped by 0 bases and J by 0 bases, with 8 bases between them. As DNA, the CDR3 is TGTGCCATCAGTGAGTCGGGACGCGCGAACACCGGGGAGCTGTTTTTT. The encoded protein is CAISESGRANTGELFF.

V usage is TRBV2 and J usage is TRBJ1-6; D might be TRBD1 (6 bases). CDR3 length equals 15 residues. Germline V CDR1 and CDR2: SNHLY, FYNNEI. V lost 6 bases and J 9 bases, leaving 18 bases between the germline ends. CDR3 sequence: CASSETIGTSSPLHF. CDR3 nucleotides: TGTGCCAGCAGCGAGACTATCGGGACATCTTCACCCCTCCACTTT.